This T cell receptor (beta chain) appears in the sequencing data of a study of Graves' ophthalmopathy and Graves' hyperthyroidism. RNA transcripts were the template, and TCR beta CDR3 regions were amplified from them. In the first round, RT-PCR was carried out with HTBI primers, and a multiplex PCR formed the second round. TCRdb ran MiXCR on the multiplex PCR reads and lists one entry per CDR3 protein. The sample shows some 1.1 million distinct CDR3 sequences, about two fifths of them seen only once. This clonotype has at least ten counts. This CDR3 has 15 amino acids. Trimming left V 1 base short and J 2 bases short, with 12 bases between. The germline V gene has CDR1 LGHNA and CDR2 YSLEER.

This sequence joins TRBV4-3 and TRBJ2-7; D is tentatively TRBD1 or TRBD2 (5 bases each). Sequencing was done on a sample of peripheral blood or thyroid tissue (not recorded which). This clonotype was obtained from an adult man with Graves' hyperthyroidism. In nucleotides, the CDR3 is TGCGCCAGCAGCCAAGCCGGGGACGGAACCTACGAGCAGTACTTC. Translated: CASSQAGDGTYEQYF.